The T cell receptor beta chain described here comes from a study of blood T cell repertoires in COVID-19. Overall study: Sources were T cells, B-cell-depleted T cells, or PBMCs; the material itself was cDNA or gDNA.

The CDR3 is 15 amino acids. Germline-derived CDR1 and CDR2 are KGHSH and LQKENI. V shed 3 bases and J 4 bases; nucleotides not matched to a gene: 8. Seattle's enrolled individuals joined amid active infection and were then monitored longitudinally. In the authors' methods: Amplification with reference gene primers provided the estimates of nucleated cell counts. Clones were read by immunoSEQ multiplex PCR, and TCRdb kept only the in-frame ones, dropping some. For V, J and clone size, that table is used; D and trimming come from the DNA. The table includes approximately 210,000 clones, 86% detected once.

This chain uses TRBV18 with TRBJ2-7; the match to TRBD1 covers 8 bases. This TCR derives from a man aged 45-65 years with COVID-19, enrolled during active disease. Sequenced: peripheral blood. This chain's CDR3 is CASSPLDRAEYEQYF. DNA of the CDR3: TGTGCCAGCTCACCCTTGGACAGGGCGGAGTACGAGCAGTACTTC. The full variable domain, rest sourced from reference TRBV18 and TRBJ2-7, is NAGVMQNPRHLVRRRGQEARLRCSPMKGHSHVYWYRQLPEEGLKFMVYLQKENIIDESGMPKERFSAEFPKEGPSILRIQQVVRGDSAAYFCASSPLDRAEYEQYFGPGTRLTVT.